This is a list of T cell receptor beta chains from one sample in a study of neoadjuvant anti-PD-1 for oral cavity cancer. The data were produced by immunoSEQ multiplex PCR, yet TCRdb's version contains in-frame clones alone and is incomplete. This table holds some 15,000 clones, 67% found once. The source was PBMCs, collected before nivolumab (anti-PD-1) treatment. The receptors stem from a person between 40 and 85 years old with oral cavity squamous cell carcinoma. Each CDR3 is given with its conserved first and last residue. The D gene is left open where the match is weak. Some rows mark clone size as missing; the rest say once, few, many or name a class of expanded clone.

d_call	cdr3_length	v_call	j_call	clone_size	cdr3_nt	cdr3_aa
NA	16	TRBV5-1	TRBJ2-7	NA	TGCGCCAGCAGCTCCGGGAGCGGGACACCTCTCTACGAGCAGTACTTC	CASSSGSGTPLYEQYF
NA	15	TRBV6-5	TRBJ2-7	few	TGTGCCAACCGAGCGGGGGACAGGGTCGTCGGCGAGCAGTACTTC	CANRAGDRVVGEQYF
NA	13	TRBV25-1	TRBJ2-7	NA	TGTGCCAGCAGTGACGACAGCCGGTCGAAGCAGTACTTC	CASSDDSRSKQYF
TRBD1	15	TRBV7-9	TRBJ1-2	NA	TGTGCCAGCAGAAATCCGGGACAGGGGACGGCTGGCTACACCTTC	CASRNPGQGTAGYTF
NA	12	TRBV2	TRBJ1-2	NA	TGTGCCAGCAGTGGGGCAGGCTATGGCTACACCTTC	CASSGAGYGYTF
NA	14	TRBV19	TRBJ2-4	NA	TGTGCCAGTAGTATAGGGCAGGGATGGGACATTCAGTACTTC	CASSIGQGWDIQYF
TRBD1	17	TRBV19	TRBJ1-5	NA	TGTGCCAGTAGTATGGAGCGAGGACAGGGTTTCAATCAGCCCCAGCATTTT	CASSMERGQGFNQPQHF
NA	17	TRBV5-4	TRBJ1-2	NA	TGTGCCAGCAGCTCCTGGGCAGGCTCGGACCCTAACTATGGCTACACCTTC	CASSSWAGSDPNYGYTF
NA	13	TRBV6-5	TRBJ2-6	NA	TGTGCCAGCAGCCAACCTGGGGCCAACGTCCTGACTTTC	CASSQPGANVLTF
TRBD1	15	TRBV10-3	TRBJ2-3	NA	TGTGCCACCCTGGACGGACAGGGCATCGACGATACGCAGTATTTT	CATLDGQGIDDTQYF
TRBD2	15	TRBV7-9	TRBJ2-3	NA	TGTGCCAGCAGCTTAGTAGCGGGAGTAACAGATACGCAGTATTTT	CASSLVAGVTDTQYF
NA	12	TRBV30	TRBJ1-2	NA	TGTGCCCGACTTCGCCAAGAGAATGGCTACACCTTC	CARLRQENGYTF
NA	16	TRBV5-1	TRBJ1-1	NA	TGCGCCAGCAGCCGGGACATATGGCAGGGGTACACTGAAGCTTTCTTT	CASSRDIWQGYTEAFF
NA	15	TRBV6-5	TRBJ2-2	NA	TGTGCCAGCAGTTACCCCGCGAGGGGAACCGGGGAGCTGTTTTTT	CASSYPARGTGELFF
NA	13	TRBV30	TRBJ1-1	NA	TGTGCCTGGAAATCAGGGATGAACACTGAAGCTTTCTTT	CAWKSGMNTEAFF
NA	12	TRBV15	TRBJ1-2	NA	TGTGCCACCAGCAGAGATCACACCGGCTACACCTTC	CATSRDHTGYTF